These T cell receptor beta chains were read from a single sample in a study of shared clonotypes between healthy human individuals. The protocol was immunoSEQ multiplex PCR, while the TCRdb copy is restricted to in-frame clones and leaves out a portion. There are more than 1,200,000 clones in the sample; around 98.5% occur only once, and approximately 0.4% lies in the top ten. The specimen was naive CD4+ T cells sorted from blood. The receptors originated from a man aged 25-45 years in good health. The CDR3 runs from the conserved cysteine through the conserved F or W. A D gene is named only where the DNA matches it firmly. Some rows have no size entry. The others give once, few or many, or a class for an expanded clone.

clone_size j_call v_call d_call cdr3_aa cdr3_nt
NA TRBJ1-1 TRBV6-5 NA CASSAWTERGTEAFF TGTGCCAGCAGTGCCTGGACCGAGAGGGGCACTGAAGCTTTCTTT
once TRBJ1-1 TRBV7-9 NA CASSYAENTEAFF TGTGCCAGCAGCTATGCAGAGAACACTGAAGCTTTCTTT
NA TRBJ1-1 TRBV29-1 NA CSVVGWGNTEAFF TGCAGCGTCGTGGGGTGGGGGAACACTGAAGCTTTCTTT
NA TRBJ2-2 TRBV19 NA CASSRGGTNGELFF TGTGCCAGTAGCAGGGGGGGAACTAACGGGGAGCTGTTTTTT
NA TRBJ1-2 TRBV5-1 NA CASSLTGPYGYTF TGCGCCAGCAGCTTGACAGGACCATATGGCTACACCTTC
NA TRBJ2-7 TRBV7-9 NA CASSLKARATRLDEQYF TGTGCCAGCAGCCTAAAGGCGAGGGCCACGCGTTTGGACGAGCAGTACTTC
NA TRBJ2-1 TRBV4-2 TRBD2 CASSQGPAGVRYNEQFF TGTGCCAGCAGCCAAGGACCAGCGGGAGTACGGTACAATGAGCAGTTCTTC
NA TRBJ2-1 TRBV28 NA CASSFPGINEQFF TGTGCCAGCAGTTTCCCCGGGATCAATGAGCAGTTCTTC
NA TRBJ1-5 TRBV7-2 NA CASSSRGSNQPQHF TGTGCCAGCAGCTCTCGGGGGAGCAATCAGCCCCAGCATTTT
NA TRBJ2-5 TRBV5-1 NA CASSSEGGKTQYF TGCGCCAGCAGCTCGGAGGGGGGCAAGACCCAGTACTTC
NA TRBJ2-2 TRBV11-2 TRBD1 CASRIPGQTNTGELFF TGTGCCAGCAGGATACCGGGACAGACGAACACCGGGGAGCTGTTTTTT
NA TRBJ2-3 TRBV6-5 NA CASSTPGGYTQYF TGTGCCAGCAGTACCCCGGGCGGGTATACGCAGTATTTT
NA TRBJ1-3 TRBV18 TRBD1 CASSPRTGSGNTIYF TGTGCCAGCTCACCCAGGACAGGTTCTGGAAACACCATATATTTT
NA TRBJ2-7 TRBV5-4 NA CASSIRRGEQYF TGTGCCAGCAGCATTCGACGAGGCGAGCAGTACTTC
NA TRBJ2-1 TRBV9 NA CASSVGQPRSYNEQFF TGTGCCAGCAGCGTAGGCCAGCCTCGCTCCTACAATGAGCAGTTCTTC
NA TRBJ2-1 TRBV6-1 TRBD1 CASSPTDRGGNEQFF TGTGCCAGCAGCCCAACCGACAGGGGGGGCAATGAGCAGTTCTTC
NA TRBJ2-2 TRBV5-4 TRBD2 CASSLLAGGYTGELFF TGTGCCAGCAGCTTACTAGCGGGAGGGTACACCGGGGAGCTGTTTTTT
NA TRBJ2-1 TRBV18 NA CASSPGGPDEQFF TGTGCCAGCTCACCGGGGGGGCCGGATGAGCAGTTCTTC